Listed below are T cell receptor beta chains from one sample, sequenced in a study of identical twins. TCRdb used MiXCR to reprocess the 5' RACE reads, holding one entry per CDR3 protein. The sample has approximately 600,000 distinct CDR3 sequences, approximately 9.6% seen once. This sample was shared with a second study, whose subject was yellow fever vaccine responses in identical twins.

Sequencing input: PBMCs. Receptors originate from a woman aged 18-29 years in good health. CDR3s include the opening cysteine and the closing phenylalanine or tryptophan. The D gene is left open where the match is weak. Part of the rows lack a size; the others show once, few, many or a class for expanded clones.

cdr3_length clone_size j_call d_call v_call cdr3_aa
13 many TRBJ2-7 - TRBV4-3 CASSHAQTLEQYF
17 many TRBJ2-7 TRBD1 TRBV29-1 CSVQGPGSGQITYEQYF
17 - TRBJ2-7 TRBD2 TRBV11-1 CASSWTSGGASSYEQYF
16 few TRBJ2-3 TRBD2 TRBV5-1 CASISGGLAGADTQYF
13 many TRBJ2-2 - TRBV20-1 CSVPSSPTGELFF
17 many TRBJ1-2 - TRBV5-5 CASSFESAALLLYGYTF
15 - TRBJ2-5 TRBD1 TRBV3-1 CASSLTTGSLETQYF
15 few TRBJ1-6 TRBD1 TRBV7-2 CASSWGTGWNSPLHF
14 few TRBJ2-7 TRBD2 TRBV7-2 CASSRTSGNYEQYF
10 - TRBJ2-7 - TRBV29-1 CSVGKSEQYF
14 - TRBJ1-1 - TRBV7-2 CASRMGHANTEAFF
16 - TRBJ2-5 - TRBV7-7 CASSLEGIRGEETQYF
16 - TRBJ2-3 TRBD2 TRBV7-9 CASSRRLAGRADTQYF